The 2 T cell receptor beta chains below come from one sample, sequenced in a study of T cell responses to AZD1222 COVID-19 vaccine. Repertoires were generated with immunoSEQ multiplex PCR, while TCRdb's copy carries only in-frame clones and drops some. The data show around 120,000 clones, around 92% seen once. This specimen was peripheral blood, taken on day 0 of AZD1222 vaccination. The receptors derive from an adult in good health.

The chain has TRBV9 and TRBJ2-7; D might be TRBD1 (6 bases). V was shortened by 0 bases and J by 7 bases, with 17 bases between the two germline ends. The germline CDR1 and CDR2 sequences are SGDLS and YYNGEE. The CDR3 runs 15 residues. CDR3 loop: CASSVGDTRPWEQYF. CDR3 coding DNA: TGTGCCAGCAGCGTAGGGGACACTAGACCGTGGGAGCAGTACTTC.

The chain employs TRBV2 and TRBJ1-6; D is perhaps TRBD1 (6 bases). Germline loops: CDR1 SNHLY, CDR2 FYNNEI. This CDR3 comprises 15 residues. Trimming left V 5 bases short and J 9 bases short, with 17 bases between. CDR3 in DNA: TGTGCCAGCAGTAGGCGGGGGGCGACGGGTTCACCCCTCCACTTT. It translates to CASSRRGATGSPLHF.